The subject of this entry is one TCR beta chain. Its target is not known. These data are taken from a study of shared clonotypes between healthy human individuals. Notes on the study in general: Limitation of the genetic and exposure-history diversity represented came from the few donors.

An assay was performed, and its level was deep. For each subset, genomic DNA was distributed in equal portions over several immunoSEQ plates. Generated by immunoSEQ multiplex PCR, the TCRdb table keeps only in-frame clones and is missing some. The sample carries fewer than 500,000 clones, about three quarters recorded once. This CDR3 comprises 14 residues. J gave up 6 bases and V 5 bases, and 5 bases lay outside the gene matches. The germline CDR1 and CDR2 sequences are SGHTA and FQGNSA. Sequences were obtained from PBMCs. The clonotype comes from a woman aged 40 to 49 in good health. Some clones in this sample may be carry-over from other donors' samples. The chain has TRBV7-2 and TRBJ2-1; 9 bases are a match to TRBD2. The CDR3 DNA sequence: TGTGCCAGCAGCACGGGGACTAGCAGCAATGAGCAGTTCTTC. This translates into CASSTGTSSNEQFF.